One sample yielded the 3 T cell receptor beta chains listed below, sequenced in a study of cytomegalovirus exposure and HLA in healthy donors. PCR amplification relied on 60 Vbeta primers (plus 13 Jbeta primers). Sequencing was performed with immunoSEQ multiplex PCR; in TCRdb, only in-frame clones are kept and a portion is missing. The sample holds around 190,000 clones, around 78% seen once. The sample taken for sequencing was PBMCs. The receptors here all came from a man aged 30 to 45 in good health and CMV-seronegative.

The chain combines TRBV28 with TRBJ1-5; D call uncertain. Looked up from germline, CDR1 is MDHEN and CDR2 is SYDVKM. The CDR3 is made up of 13 amino acids. With 5 bases removed from V and 0 bases from J, the gap between germline ends came to 5 bases. CDR3 DNA sequence: TGTGCCAGCAGTCGTAATAGCAATCAGCCCCAGCATTTT. This codes for CASSRNSNQPQHF.

The V call is TRBV6-5, the J call TRBJ2-1; TRBD2 agrees at 9 bases. This CDR3 is built from 13 residues. In germline, CDR1 is MNHEY, CDR2 SVGAGI. V trimming: 7 bases; J trimming: 9 bases; junction bases outside the gene matches: 7. Written as DNA, the CDR3 is TGTGCCAGCACTCCTAGCGGGAAATTTGAGCAGTTCTTC. Amino acid sequence: CASTPSGKFEQFF.

The chain has TRBV29-1 and TRBJ2-5, with a possible D match to TRBD2 (5 bases). Between the trimmed V and J ends, which lost 8 bases and 0 bases, there was a span of 16 bases. This CDR3 has 14 residues. Germline V gene lookup returns CDR1 SQVTM and CDR2 ANQGSEA. The CDR3 sequence: CSILYPGYQETQYF. CDR3 coding DNA: TGCAGCATCCTGTATCCGGGGTACCAAGAGACCCAGTACTTC.